This T cell receptor beta chain was captured by sequencing in a study of Ad26.COV2.S vaccination and SARS-CoV-2 variants. On the study more broadly: By the intramuscular route, Ad26.COV2.S was given once, or twice 56 days apart.

Treatment in this sample: about 20 received Ad26.COV2.S at low or high dose, single or two shots; about 5 received placebo; per-sample allocation not given. Collection of the samples took place on day 63 after the first injection of vaccine or placebo. The repertoire was sequenced with immunoSEQ multiplex PCR; TCRdb's copy has only in-frame clones and lacks some. The sample yields 200,000 to 250,000 clones, roughly 88% seen once. CDR3 length: 15 amino acids. The V and J ends lost 2 bases and 8 bases respectively, with 15 bases between them. Germline CDR1 and CDR2: MNHEY and SVGAGI. The clonotype comes from a person aged 18-65 years who received the Ad26.COV2.S COVID-19 vaccine or a placebo. This chain uses TRBV6-5 with TRBJ1-4; D call uncertain. The sequences come from peripheral blood, collected in a trial of Ad26.COV2.S vaccine versus placebo. The chain's CDR3 is CASSYRGSYTEKLFF. CDR3 nucleotides: TGTGCCAGCAGTTACCGTGGCAGTTATACAGAAAAACTGTTTTTT.